The rows below give T cell receptor beta chains drawn from one sample of a study of T cell responses to AZD1222 COVID-19 vaccine. Only in-frame clones appear in the TCRdb table, and some are missing; sequencing was by immunoSEQ multiplex PCR. The data hold about 50,000 clones, with approximately 80% observed a single time. The starting material was peripheral blood, obtained 28 days after the second AZD1222 dose. The receptor set was obtained from an adult who received the AZD1222 COVID-19 vaccine. Both conserved end residues are part of each CDR3. The order of the fields is J gene, CDR3 length, V gene, D gene, clone size, CDR3 protein, CDR3 DNA. The D gene is left open where the match is weak. Size values are once, few and many counts, or a class for expanded clones, and some rows have none.

j_gene: TRBJ1-2; len: 14; v_gene: TRBV3-1/TRBV3-2; d_gene: -; abundance: few; CDR3aa: CASSQHRANYGYTF; CDR3nt: TGTGCCAGCAGCCAACACAGAGCTAACTATGGCTACACCTTC
j_gene: TRBJ2-1; len: 13; v_gene: TRBV11-2; d_gene: -; abundance: -; CDR3aa: CASSFDRSDEQFF; CDR3nt: TGTGCCAGCAGCTTCGACAGGTCGGACGAGCAGTTCTTC
j_gene: TRBJ1-2; len: 15; v_gene: TRBV7-9; d_gene: -; abundance: many; CDR3aa: CASSLETRTGYGYTF; CDR3nt: TGTGCCAGCAGCTTAGAAACGAGGACGGGCTATGGCTACACCTTC
j_gene: TRBJ1-4; len: 14; v_gene: TRBV5-1; d_gene: -; abundance: once; CDR3aa: CASSFSATNEKLFF; CDR3nt: TGCGCCAGCAGCTTCAGTGCAACTAATGAAAAACTGTTTTTT
j_gene: TRBJ1-1; len: 12; v_gene: TRBV3-1/TRBV3-2; d_gene: -; abundance: -; CDR3aa: CASTRLNTEAFF; CDR3nt: TGTGCCAGCACCCGTCTGAACACTGAAGCTTTCTTT
j_gene: TRBJ1-6; len: 15; v_gene: TRBV21-1; d_gene: -; abundance: -; CDR3aa: CASSKANRTLSPLHF; CDR3nt: TGTGCCAGCAGCAAAGCTAACAGAACTTTATCACCCCTCCACTTT
j_gene: TRBJ2-6; len: 17; v_gene: TRBV28; d_gene: TRBD1; abundance: -; CDR3aa: CASGGQGAVSGANVLTF; CDR3nt: TGTGCCAGCGGAGGACAGGGGGCGGTCTCTGGGGCCAACGTCCTGACTTTC
j_gene: TRBJ2-5; len: 15; v_gene: TRBV7-3; d_gene: TRBD2; abundance: -; CDR3aa: CASSLDSGNEETQYF; CDR3nt: TGTGCCAGCAGCCTCGATAGCGGGAACGAAGAGACCCAGTACTTC
j_gene: TRBJ2-3; len: 15; v_gene: TRBV27; d_gene: -; abundance: -; CDR3aa: CASSLSGSYTDTQYF; CDR3nt: TGTGCCAGCAGTTTATCGGGGTCTTACACAGATACGCAGTATTTT
j_gene: TRBJ1-5; len: 14; v_gene: TRBV18; d_gene: TRBD1; abundance: -; CDR3aa: CASSRTGQNQPQHF; CDR3nt: TGTGCCAGCTCACGGACAGGGCAAAATCAGCCCCAGCATTTT
j_gene: TRBJ2-1; len: 15; v_gene: TRBV27; d_gene: TRBD1; abundance: -; CDR3aa: CASSAGTGKSSEQFF; CDR3nt: TGTGCCAGCAGCGCCGGGACAGGGAAATCAAGTGAGCAGTTCTTC
j_gene: TRBJ2-3; len: 12; v_gene: TRBV6-1; d_gene: -; abundance: -; CDR3aa: CASSEWADTQYF; CDR3nt: TGTGCCAGCAGTGAATGGGCAGATACGCAGTATTTT
j_gene: TRBJ1-4; len: 16; v_gene: TRBV2; d_gene: -; abundance: -; CDR3aa: CASSEDSGVSLEKLFF; CDR3nt: TGTGCCAGCAGTGAGGATTCAGGTGTGTCACTTGAAAAACTGTTTTTT
j_gene: TRBJ1-6; len: 15; v_gene: TRBV5-6; d_gene: -; abundance: -; CDR3aa: CASSLAAGSNSPLHF; CDR3nt: TGTGCCAGCAGCTTGGCGGCAGGGTCTAACTCACCCCTCCACTTT
j_gene: TRBJ2-2; len: 16; v_gene: TRBV10-3; d_gene: -; abundance: -; CDR3aa: CAISGSGGIGSGELFF; CDR3nt: TGTGCCATCAGTGGGAGTGGCGGGATAGGGTCCGGGGAGCTGTTTTTT
j_gene: TRBJ1-2; len: 15; v_gene: TRBV5-4; d_gene: TRBD1; abundance: -; CDR3aa: CASSLNRDRNYGYTF; CDR3nt: TGTGCCAGCAGCTTGAATCGGGACAGGAACTATGGCTACACCTTC
j_gene: TRBJ1-1; len: 13; v_gene: TRBV19; d_gene: -; abundance: -; CDR3aa: CASSEVRNTEAFF; CDR3nt: TGTGCCAGTAGTGAGGTCCGCAACACTGAAGCTTTCTTT
j_gene: TRBJ1-1; len: 13; v_gene: TRBV7-2; d_gene: -; abundance: -; CDR3aa: CASSALGGRGAFF; CDR3nt: TGTGCCAGCAGCGCCCTCGGGGGCAGGGGAGCTTTCTTT
j_gene: TRBJ2-1; len: 16; v_gene: TRBV28; d_gene: -; abundance: -; CDR3aa: CASSSDGERPWDEQFF; CDR3nt: TGTGCCAGCAGTTCCGACGGGGAGCGGCCCTGGGATGAGCAGTTCTTC
j_gene: TRBJ1-1; len: 13; v_gene: TRBV6-5; d_gene: TRBD1; abundance: -; CDR3aa: CASRATGGTEAFF; CDR3nt: TGTGCCAGCCGGGCCACAGGGGGGACTGAAGCTTTCTTT
j_gene: TRBJ1-6; len: 15; v_gene: TRBV27; d_gene: -; abundance: -; CDR3aa: CASSLMGADNSPLHF; CDR3nt: TGTGCCAGCAGTTTAATGGGGGCAGATAATTCACCCCTCCACTTT
j_gene: TRBJ1-2; len: 14; v_gene: TRBV7-2; d_gene: -; abundance: -; CDR3aa: CASSHDQGIYGYTF; CDR3nt: TGTGCCAGCAGCCATGACCAGGGAATATACGGCTACACCTTC
j_gene: TRBJ1-5; len: 12; v_gene: TRBV12-3/TRBV12-4; d_gene: TRBD1; abundance: once; CDR3aa: CASSSGQGTQHF; CDR3nt: TGTGCCAGCAGTTCTGGACAGGGTACCCAGCATTTT
j_gene: TRBJ1-2; len: 15; v_gene: TRBV28; d_gene: -; abundance: -; CDR3aa: CASRAGHRANYGYTF; CDR3nt: TGTGCCAGCAGGGCAGGACACCGAGCTAACTATGGCTACACCTTC
j_gene: TRBJ1-6; len: 14; v_gene: TRBV6-5; d_gene: -; abundance: -; CDR3aa: CASRRPRVNSPLHF; CDR3nt: TGTGCCAGCAGAAGGCCCCGGGTTAATTCACCCCTCCACTTT
j_gene: TRBJ1-4; len: 11; v_gene: TRBV20-1; d_gene: -; abundance: -; CDR3aa: CSAKKGEKLFF; CDR3nt: TGCAGTGCTAAGAAGGGGGAAAAACTGTTTTTT
j_gene: TRBJ2-4; len: 17; v_gene: TRBV4-2; d_gene: TRBD2; abundance: -; CDR3aa: CASSQDGGASGENIQYF; CDR3nt: TGTGCCAGCAGCCAAGATGGAGGGGCTAGCGGCGAAAACATTCAGTACTTC
j_gene: TRBJ1-3; len: 15; v_gene: TRBV4-1; d_gene: -; abundance: few; CDR3aa: CASSVSRGSGNTIYF; CDR3nt: TGCGCCAGCAGCGTAAGCAGGGGCTCTGGAAACACCATATATTTT
j_gene: TRBJ1-2; len: 18; v_gene: TRBV7-9; d_gene: TRBD1; abundance: few; CDR3aa: CASSLKRNEGGANYGYTF; CDR3nt: TGTGCCAGCAGTTTAAAACGTAACGAAGGGGGCGCAAACTATGGCTACACCTTC
j_gene: TRBJ1-1; len: 12; v_gene: TRBV28; d_gene: -; abundance: -; CDR3aa: CASRGSDTEAFF; CDR3nt: TGTGCCAGCAGGGGCTCGGACACTGAAGCTTTCTTT
j_gene: TRBJ2-1; len: 19; v_gene: TRBV7-9; d_gene: -; abundance: -; CDR3aa: CASPPPEPGQRMIYNEQFF; CDR3nt: TGTGCCAGCCCTCCCCCAGAACCCGGCCAGCGGATGATCTACAATGAGCAGTTCTTC
j_gene: TRBJ1-1; len: 14; v_gene: TRBV10-1; d_gene: -; abundance: -; CDR3aa: CASRHLGQNTEAFF; CDR3nt: TGCGCCAGCCGTCATCTGGGGCAGAACACTGAAGCTTTCTTT
j_gene: TRBJ2-2; len: 15; v_gene: TRBV28; d_gene: TRBD1; abundance: few; CDR3aa: CASSLGDSPTGELFF; CDR3nt: TGTGCCAGCAGTTTAGGGGACAGTCCAACCGGGGAGCTGTTTTTT
j_gene: TRBJ2-7; len: 13; v_gene: TRBV25-1; d_gene: -; abundance: medium-sized; CDR3aa: CASTPRGWGEQYF; CDR3nt: TGTGCCAGCACCCCGAGGGGTTGGGGCGAGCAGTACTTC
j_gene: TRBJ1-4; len: 18; v_gene: TRBV27; d_gene: -; abundance: -; CDR3aa: CASSLLPPRDATNEKLFF; CDR3nt: TGTGCCAGCAGTTTATTGCCCCCCCGAGACGCAACTAATGAAAAACTGTTTTTT
j_gene: TRBJ1-2; len: 12; v_gene: TRBV7-2; d_gene: -; abundance: -; CDR3aa: CASSFYGEGYTF; CDR3nt: TGTGCCAGCAGCTTCTATGGGGAAGGCTACACCTTC
j_gene: TRBJ1-2; len: 13; v_gene: TRBV5-4; d_gene: -; abundance: -; CDR3aa: CASSSGPNYGYTF; CDR3nt: TGTGCCAGCAGCTCGGGACCTAACTATGGCTACACCTTC
j_gene: TRBJ1-2; len: 14; v_gene: TRBV19; d_gene: TRBD1; abundance: -; CDR3aa: CASSIHRGHGGYTF; CDR3nt: TGTGCCAGTAGTATTCACAGGGGGCACGGTGGCTACACCTTC
j_gene: TRBJ1-1; len: 15; v_gene: TRBV7-2; d_gene: -; abundance: -; CDR3aa: CASSLVAQMNTEAFF; CDR3nt: TGTGCCAGCAGCTTAGTTGCACAGATGAACACTGAAGCTTTCTTT
j_gene: TRBJ2-2; len: 14; v_gene: TRBV4-3; d_gene: -; abundance: -; CDR3aa: CASSHRECAGELFF; CDR3nt: TGCGCCAGCAGCCACCGGGAGTGCGCCGGGGAGCTGTTTTTT
j_gene: TRBJ2-2; len: 14; v_gene: TRBV19; d_gene: TRBD1; abundance: -; CDR3aa: CASKGGRRGGELFF; CDR3nt: TGTGCCAGTAAAGGGGGCCGGCGAGGCGGGGAGCTGTTTTTT
j_gene: TRBJ1-5; len: 15; v_gene: TRBV6-5; d_gene: -; abundance: once; CDR3aa: CASSPQVFSNQPQHF; CDR3nt: TGTGCCAGCAGCCCACAGGTTTTTAGCAATCAGCCCCAGCATTTT
j_gene: TRBJ1-1; len: 15; v_gene: TRBV27; d_gene: TRBD1; abundance: -; CDR3aa: CASSPRTGGGTEAFF; CDR3nt: TGTGCCAGCAGCCCCCGCACAGGGGGCGGAACTGAAGCTTTCTTT
j_gene: TRBJ1-1; len: 12; v_gene: TRBV6-5; d_gene: -; abundance: -; CDR3aa: CASSPTGREAFF; CDR3nt: TGTGCCAGCAGTCCAACAGGGAGGGAAGCTTTCTTT
j_gene: TRBJ1-5; len: 14; v_gene: TRBV2; d_gene: -; abundance: once; CDR3aa: CASSVTANNQPQHF; CDR3nt: TGTGCCAGCAGTGTAACTGCGAACAATCAGCCCCAGCATTTT
j_gene: TRBJ2-1; len: 13; v_gene: TRBV18; d_gene: -; abundance: few; CDR3aa: CASSAKFNHEQFF; CDR3nt: TGTGCCAGCTCAGCTAAATTCAACCATGAGCAGTTCTTC
j_gene: TRBJ1-4; len: 15; v_gene: TRBV5-1; d_gene: -; abundance: -; CDR3aa: CASSLDGSYGEKLFF; CDR3nt: TGCGCCAGCAGCTTGGACGGGTCCTACGGTGAAAAACTGTTTTTT
j_gene: TRBJ2-2; len: 15; v_gene: TRBV2; d_gene: -; abundance: -; CDR3aa: CASRGSGQNTGELFF; CDR3nt: TGTGCCAGCAGGGGGAGCGGGCAGAACACCGGGGAGCTGTTTTTT
j_gene: TRBJ1-2; len: 14; v_gene: TRBV6-1; d_gene: -; abundance: -; CDR3aa: CASSELAGSYGYTF; CDR3nt: TGTGCCAGCAGTGAACTTGCAGGCTCATATGGCTACACCTTC
j_gene: TRBJ1-2; len: 13; v_gene: TRBV19; d_gene: TRBD1; abundance: -; CDR3aa: CASSPTGRRGYTF; CDR3nt: TGTGCCAGTAGTCCGACAGGGCGGCGTGGCTACACCTTC
j_gene: TRBJ1-3; len: 14; v_gene: TRBV7-9; d_gene: -; abundance: -; CDR3aa: CASSLLEGPNTIYF; CDR3nt: TGTGCCAGCAGCTTATTGGAGGGCCCAAACACCATATATTTT
j_gene: TRBJ1-6; len: 15; v_gene: TRBV7-2; d_gene: -; abundance: -; CDR3aa: CASQAYSPFESPLHF; CDR3nt: TGTGCCAGTCAAGCTTACTCTCCCTTCGAGTCACCCCTCCACTTT
j_gene: TRBJ2-5; len: 15; v_gene: TRBV7-2; d_gene: TRBD1; abundance: -; CDR3aa: CASSYGQGMGETQYF; CDR3nt: TGTGCCAGCAGCTACGGACAGGGAATGGGAGAGACCCAGTACTTC
j_gene: TRBJ1-2; len: 16; v_gene: TRBV28; d_gene: TRBD1; abundance: -; CDR3aa: CASPEGGGQGARGYTF; CDR3nt: TGTGCCAGCCCCGAGGGGGGGGGACAGGGGGCGCGAGGCTACACCTTC
j_gene: TRBJ2-6; len: 15; v_gene: TRBV3-1/TRBV3-2; d_gene: -; abundance: -; CDR3aa: CASSHRTAGANVLTF; CDR3nt: TGTGCCAGCAGCCATCGAACGGCTGGGGCCAACGTCCTGACTTTC